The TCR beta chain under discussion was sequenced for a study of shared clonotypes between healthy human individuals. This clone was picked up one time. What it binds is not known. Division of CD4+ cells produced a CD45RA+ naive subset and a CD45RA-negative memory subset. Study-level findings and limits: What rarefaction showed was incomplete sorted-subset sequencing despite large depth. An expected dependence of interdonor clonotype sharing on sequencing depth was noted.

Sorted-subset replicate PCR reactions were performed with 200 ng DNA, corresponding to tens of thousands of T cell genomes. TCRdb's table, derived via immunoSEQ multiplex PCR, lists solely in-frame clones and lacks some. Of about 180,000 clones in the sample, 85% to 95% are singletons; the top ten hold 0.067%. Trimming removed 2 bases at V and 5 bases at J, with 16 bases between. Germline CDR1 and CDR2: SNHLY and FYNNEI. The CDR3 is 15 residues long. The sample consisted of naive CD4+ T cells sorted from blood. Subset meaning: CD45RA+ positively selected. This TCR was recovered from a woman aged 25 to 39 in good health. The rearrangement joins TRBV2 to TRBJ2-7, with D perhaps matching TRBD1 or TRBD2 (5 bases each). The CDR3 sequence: CASSEFGDPKNEQYF. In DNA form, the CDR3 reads TGTGCCAGCAGTGAATTCGGGGACCCGAAGAACGAGCAGTACTTC.